This TCR beta chain was retrieved from a study of early T cells in non-severe SARS-CoV-2 infection (dated by TCRdb to about 2021). Describing the broader study: Bulk RNA from unsorted whole blood was used for TCR sequencing, so alpha and beta chains could not be paired. What the work shows at the level of the full study, not this receptor alone: VDJdb matching was skewed toward anti-spike CD8 responses and likely underestimated virus-specific expansions by missing private and CD4 specificities.

This clonotype has just a few counts. Its antigen has not been determined. The record has no base qualities; no much larger clone is one base away. V and J are trimmed by 4 bases and 5 bases, and the gene matches miss 12 bases of the junction. The cysteine opens and the phenylalanine closes a CDR3 of 16 amino acids. Solely the CDR3 DNA is kept, with 48 bases framed from the first base. The germline V gene specifies MDHEN as CDR1 and SYDVKM as CDR2. Set within a cohort of healthcare workers in London, UK, this nested case-control study involved weekly PCR testing of nasopharyngeal swabs along with blood sampling. Healthcare workers were enrolled in the week of the UK lockdown, from 23 to 31 March 2020, and were followed every week for up to 16 weeks. Libraries were prepared through 5' RACE. The run used a NextSeq 500. The TCR library protocol attached unique molecular identifiers to individual cDNA molecules to correct for sequencing error and PCR bias. TCR alpha and beta chains were both sequenced, and the abundances of alpha and beta sequences in each sample were closely correlated with each other. The original pipeline was this. Decombinator V4 was used to annotate the V gene, J gene and CDR3 of the TCR sequences. TCRs were defined as expanded if a significant change between any two time points was detected under a Poisson model with p below 0.0001. TCR abundances were normalised to the total number of TCRs sequenced per sample and were expressed as counts per million. MAIT TCRs were defined by TRAV1-2 paired with TRAJ12, TRAJ20 or TRAJ33, and iNKT TCRs by TRAV10 paired with TRAJ18. A search of VDJdb, accessed on 1 November 2021, was run for TCRs annotated to CMV, EBV and SARS-CoV-2, with TCRs annotated for multiple antigens excluded. TCRdb reanalyzed the raw reads on its own, using fastp at Q25 for trimming and MiXCR for clone calling, and kept in-frame beta chains. Under each unique CDR3 protein, matching rows form one entry showing the most common genes and DNA. These V and J calls derive from TCRdb rather than the authors' analysis. The sample profile shows 40,000 to 60,000 distinct CDR3 sequences; 10% to 15% of them were found once. The ten largest clonotypes hold 8.5% to 10% of the sample.

Material for sequencing was whole blood. This TCR was sampled from an adult who was a healthcare worker with PCR-confirmed SARS-CoV-2 infection or an uninfected control (not recorded which). This chain joins TRBV28 to TRBJ2-7; the junction holds 9 bases that match TRBD1. The base sequence is TGTGCCAGCAGTTCTCCCGGGACAGGGTCTGGGCACGAGCAGTACTTC. Its coded protein is CASSSPGTGSGHEQYF.